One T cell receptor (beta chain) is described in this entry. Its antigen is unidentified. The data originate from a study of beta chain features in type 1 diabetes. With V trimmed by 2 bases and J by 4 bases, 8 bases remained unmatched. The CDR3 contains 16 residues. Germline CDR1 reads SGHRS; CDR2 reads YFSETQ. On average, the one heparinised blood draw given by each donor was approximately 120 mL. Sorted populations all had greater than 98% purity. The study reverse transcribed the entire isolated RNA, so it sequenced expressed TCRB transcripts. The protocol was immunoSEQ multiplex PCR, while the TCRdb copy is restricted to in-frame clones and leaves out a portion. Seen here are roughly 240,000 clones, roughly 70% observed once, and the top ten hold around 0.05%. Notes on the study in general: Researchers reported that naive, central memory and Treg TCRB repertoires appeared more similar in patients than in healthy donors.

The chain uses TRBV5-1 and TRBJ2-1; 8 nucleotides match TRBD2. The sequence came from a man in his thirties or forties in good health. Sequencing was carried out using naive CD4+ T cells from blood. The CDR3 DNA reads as TGCGCCAGCAGCTTAGCGGGGGCTGGGGGATACAATGAGCAGTTCTTC. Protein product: CASSLAGAGGYNEQFF.